This T cell receptor beta chain was observed in a study of cytomegalovirus exposure and HLA in healthy donors. Across the study: Of all 400 or so donors who were genotyped, roughly 81% belonged to the Caucasian-associated ancestry cluster.

13 Jbeta primers and 60 Vbeta primers were used for the PCR. Measured with immunoSEQ multiplex PCR; TCRdb has only the in-frame clones, and not every one. Here the sample spans about 100,000 clones, approximately 72% being singletons. The junction had 11 bases not matched to a gene; V was cut back by 5 bases and J by 5 bases. Germline values: CDR1 MDHEN, CDR2 SYDVKM. The CDR3 covers 15 residues. The V gene is TRBV28, the J gene TRBJ2-5; 7 bases align to TRBD2. The clonotype originates from a female donor in good health and CMV-seropositive. Sequencing was performed on PBMCs. CDR3 nucleotides: TGTGCCAGCAGTCCGCCGGGCGGGAGAAGGGAGACCCAGTACTTC. Translated: CASSPPGGRRETQYF.